Described below is a single TCR beta chain sequence and its context. Its antigen is as yet unknown. Produced via immunoSEQ multiplex PCR; TCRdb's table is partial and in-frame only. The table shows tens of thousands of clones, with about 88% occurring only once. Time point denoted: cycle 4 day 1 (C4D1), after around six weeks of nivolumab. All patients relapsed after autologous stem cell transplantation, and brentuximab vedotin exposure varied. Starting with thawed PBMCs, CD4+ T cells were purified by magnetic negative selection. This specimen comes from a study of PD-1 blockade in classical Hodgkin lymphoma. General observations from the study: Complete responders possessed baseline diversity comparable to newly diagnosed patients. Relative to healthy donors, newly diagnosed patients reportedly had lower baseline TCR diversity, which was reported as lower still in relapsed/refractory patients.

With V trimmed by 2 bases and J by 7 bases, 7 bases remained unmatched. The CDR3 length is 17 residues. The V gene's germline CDR1 is LGHNA and CDR2 YNFKEQ. This clonotype was sampled from a human donor with classical Hodgkin lymphoma. Sequencing was performed on CD4+ T cells from blood, taken before the fourth cycle of nivolumab. This sequence joins TRBV4-2 and TRBJ2-1; TRBD2 matches at 14 bases. The CDR3 here is CASSQTAGLAGENEQFF. The CDR3 nucleotides read TGTGCCAGCAGCCAAACAGCGGGACTAGCGGGAGAAAATGAGCAGTTCTTC.